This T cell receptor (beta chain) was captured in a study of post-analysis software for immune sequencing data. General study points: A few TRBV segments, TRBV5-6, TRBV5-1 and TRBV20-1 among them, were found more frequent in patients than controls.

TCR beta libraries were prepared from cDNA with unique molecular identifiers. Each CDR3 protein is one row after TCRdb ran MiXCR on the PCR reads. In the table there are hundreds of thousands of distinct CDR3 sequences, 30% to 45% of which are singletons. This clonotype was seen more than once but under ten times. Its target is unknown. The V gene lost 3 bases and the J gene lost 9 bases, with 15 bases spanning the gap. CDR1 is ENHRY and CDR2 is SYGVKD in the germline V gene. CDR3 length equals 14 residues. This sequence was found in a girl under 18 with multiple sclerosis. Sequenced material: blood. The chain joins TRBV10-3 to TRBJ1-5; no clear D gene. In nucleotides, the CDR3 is TGTGCCATCAGTGATGCAACTGTGGAGGGGCCCCAGCATTTT. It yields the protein CAISDATVEGPQHF.